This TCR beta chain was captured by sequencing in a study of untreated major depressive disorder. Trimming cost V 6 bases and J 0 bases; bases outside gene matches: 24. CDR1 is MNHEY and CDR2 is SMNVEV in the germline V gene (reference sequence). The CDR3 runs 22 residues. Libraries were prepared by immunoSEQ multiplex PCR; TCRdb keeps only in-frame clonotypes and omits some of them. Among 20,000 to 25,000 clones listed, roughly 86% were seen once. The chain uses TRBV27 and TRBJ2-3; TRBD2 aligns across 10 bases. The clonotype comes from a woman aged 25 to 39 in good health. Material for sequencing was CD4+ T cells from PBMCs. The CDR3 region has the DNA TGTGCCAGCAGCCATACCACTCCTAAGGGCGTTGTAGCGGGGGGCAGCACAGATACGCAGTATTTT. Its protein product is CASSHTTPKGVVAGGSTDTQYF.